This T cell receptor beta chain was found in a study of regulatory T cells in long-lasting Graves disease (dated by TCRdb to the early 2020s). Notes on the research overall: To count as having persistent Graves' disease, a patient had to have received antithyroid drug treatment for over 5 years with TSH receptor autoantibodies remaining persistently positive. Persistent Graves' disease patients were compared with newly diagnosed Graves' disease patients by peripheral blood TCR sequencing and RNA sequencing. The study was registered as a clinical trial and conducted in China. A total of some 35 samples underwent TCR sequencing: about 13 from persistent and approximately 20 from newly diagnosed Graves' disease patients. Persistent Graves' disease patients in the clinical cohort had taken antithyroid drugs for around 10 years on average.

Broader findings and caveats from the paper: TRBV28, TRBJ1-2 and TRBJ2-5 were preferentially used in persistent disease, while TRBV20-1 and TRBJ2-1 were favored in newly diagnosed disease. Because the primary lesion, thyroid tissue, could not be accessed, the study looked at peripheral blood alone. Only the TCR beta chain was sequenced and analyzed. Patients with persistent disease shared more public clonotypes (under 3,000) than newly diagnosed patients did (approximately 970). The small sample size was acknowledged by the authors as a limitation that may reduce accuracy. Compared with newly diagnosed patients, patients with persistent Graves' disease had lower TCR Shannon entropy and fewer highly expanded clones, which suggests clonal expansion.

Libraries were built with multiplex PCR. Instrument used: Illumina HiSeq 4000. iRepertoire HTBI primers and Arm-PCR amplification of CDR3 regions were used to construct TCR beta libraries. Gel purification was performed on PCR products prior to sequencing. On the study's bioinformatics: Across samples, roughly 60 TRBV and 14 TRBJ segments were identified and used for gene usage analysis of CDR3 amino acid clonotypes. COPE and FqMerger were used to merge filtered high-quality paired reads into contigs. Contigs were aligned with BLAST to IMGT TRBV, TRBD and TRBJ reference genes, and CDR3 was defined per IMGT. Highly expanded clones were defined as clonotypes with a frequency above 0.1%. Shannon entropy was used to measure repertoire diversity, and the Gini coefficient was used to measure V-J evenness. Public clonotypes were defined as clonotypes shared by more than one individual. The raw public data were reprocessed by TCRdb itself: fastp quality trimming at Q25, MiXCR clonotype calling, in-frame beta chains only. CDR3 protein duplicates are merged, each entry listing the most common genes and DNA. In this record, the V and J calls reflect TCRdb's handling and not the investigators' own analysis. This sample gives around 400,000 distinct CDR3 sequences in total; 20% to 25% of them show up just once. Together, the top ten hold about 27% of the sample.

This clonotype occurred many times. This receptor's antigen is unknown. No base quality values were provided; no much bigger clone lies one nucleotide off. The time point label corresponds to: persistent/refractory GD, antithyroid drugs over 5 years with positive TRAb. For both TCR sequencing and RNA sequencing, RNA was extracted from PBMCs in TRIzol. Graves' disease was diagnosed according to American Thyroid Association guidelines. Recruitment of patients was carried out at an endocrinology department in Xi'an, China. From each patient, approximately 10 milliliters of peripheral blood was collected into an EDTA anticoagulant tube. Ficoll Paque Plus density gradient separation was used to isolate PBMCs, and no further T cell sorting was done. An Agilent 2100 Bioanalyzer and agarose gel were used to check RNA quality, while a NanoDrop 2000 measured RNA concentration. Trimming accounts for 4 bases at V and 5 bases at J, while the number of junction bases matched to no gene is 14. The cysteine opens and the phenylalanine closes a CDR3 of 18 amino acids. Only the CDR3 region is kept as DNA, spanning 54 bases read in frame from base 1.

Sequencing was performed on peripheral blood mononuclear cells (PBMCs), taken when the disease was refractory, from a patient treated with antithyroid drugs. The sequence is built from TRBV12-3 or TRBV12-4 and TRBJ1-5, and 10 junctional nucleotides match TRBD1. The receptor was derived from a female donor with Graves disease. In nucleotides, the sequence is TGTGCCAGCAGTTCCCCCGGGACAGGGGCCTCCCCGGATCAGCCCCAGCATTTT. This yields the protein CASSSPGTGASPDQPQHF.